Sequencing of this T cell receptor beta chain was carried out in a study of blood T cell repertoires in COVID-19. Study-level background: Specimens from acute and convalescent COVID-19 originated in the United States, Italy and Spain.

The CDR3 totals 15 residues. CDR1 is LGHNA and CDR2 is YNFKEQ in the germline V gene. V dropped 1 base and J dropped 1 base, with 10 bases sitting between them. Measured with immunoSEQ multiplex PCR; TCRdb has only the in-frame clones, and not every one. The sample records about 100,000 clones, roughly 86% being singletons. This clone came up a few times. The chain uses TRBV4-2 and TRBJ1-1; unclear D gene. Input material: peripheral blood. The clonotype comes from a woman in her sixties or seventies in a cohort sampled during active or convalescent COVID-19. The CDR3 coding sequence is TGTGCCAGCAGCCAAGGGTCAGGCTCGAACACTGAAGCTTTCTTT. It is translated as CASSQGSGSNTEAFF.